This TCR beta chain was identified during a study of T cells in Graves' hyperthyroidism and ophthalmopathy. Study results and limitations: The model foresaw ophthalmopathy a median around 6.4 months prior to onset.

Hyperthyroidism in the patients, aged 18 to 65, was newly diagnosed and under 2 months in duration. Reasons for excluding patients were uncontrolled infection, other autoimmune disease, pregnancy or lactation. Trimming pared 9 bases from V and 0 bases from J, leaving 17 bases between. The germline gives CDR1 SNHLY, CDR2 FYNNEI. The CDR3 totals 15 residues. This clonotype was detected many times. The antigen remains undetermined. There were TCR beta CDR3 regions amplified from RNA transcripts. First-round RT-PCR of the TCR CDR3 relied on the HTBI primer set. From the multiplex PCR reads, TCRdb called clonotypes with MiXCR, one entry per CDR3 protein. Of about 98,000 distinct CDR3 sequences listed, 35% to 50% are singletons.

The chain recombines TRBV2 with TRBJ1-1; perhaps TRBD1 as D (6 bases). The receptor was derived from a woman in her twenties or thirties with Graves' hyperthyroidism. The specimen sequenced was peripheral blood or thyroid tissue (not recorded which). The chain's CDR3 is CARGYRADMNTEAFF. The CDR3 nucleotides read TGTGCCAGAGGGTACAGGGCAGACATGAACACTGAAGCTTTCTTT.